A single sample is the source of the 15 T cell receptor beta chains below, sequenced in a study of CD8+ T cells in alopecia areata. Reverse transcription of extracted RNA yielded cDNA, which provided the sequencing template. Assay used: immunoSEQ multiplex PCR; TCRdb lists only in-frame clones, some missing. The repertoire consists of around 100,000 clones, none detected only once. Sequencing was done on a sample of lesional skin. The receptors here all came from a C3H/HeJ mouse with alopecia areata. This mouse strain has H2-k as its MHC haplotype.

In the case of this clone: Gene names and germline match the mouse. The CDR3 extends 4 residues past the end of the read, so its final part is completed from the germline J gene. The V call is TRBV17, the J call TRBJ2-2, with D perhaps matching TRBD2 (5 bases). Trimming removed 0 bases from V and 5 bases from J, with 7 bases in between. This CDR3 is 14 amino acids long. Looked up from germline, CDR1 is MNHDT and CDR2 is YYDKIL. CDR3 bases read: TGTGCTAGCAGTAGAGATTTGGGGACCGGG. Amino acids: CASSRDLGTG. In full, the CDR3 reads CASSRDLGTGQLYF.

There are a few counts of this clone. Gene names follow the mouse nomenclature. The sequenced fragment ends 4 residues before the CDR3 boundary, so the rest is inferred from the germline J gene. The chain combines TRBV1 with TRBJ1-1, with a possible D match to TRBD1 (6 bases). This CDR3 comprises 14 residues. Trimming took off 3 bases at V and 3 bases at J, with 11 bases between the two ends. Per germline, CDR1 NSQYPW and CDR2 LRSPGD (reference sequence). Partial CDR3 DNA: TGCACCTGCAGTGCCAGACAGGCCGACACA. It codes for CTCSARQADT. The complete CDR3 sequence is CTCSARQADTEVFF.

Comments on this clone: TCRdb's protein and the translated DNA diverge at residue 12; the protein reported here is the translation of the DNA. Mouse gene names and germline throughout. The read halts 3 residues ahead of the CDR3 end, with the missing end drawn from the germline J gene. This rearrangement joins TRBV14 to TRBJ1-3; perhaps TRBD1 as D (6 bases). Germline CDR1 reads SGHDT; CDR2 reads FRDEAV. Between the trimmed V and J ends, which lost 2 bases and 3 bases, there was a span of 12 bases. The length of the CDR3 is 15 residues. CDR3 in amino acids: CASSFGGALGNTLYF. The covered CDR3 bases are TGTGCCAGCAGTTTTGGGGGGGCGCTTGGAAATACG.

This clone was counted only a few times. The protein TCRdb lists differs from the translation of the DNA at residue 12; the protein given here is translated from the DNA itself. Any gene name here is a mouse gene name. This chain's CDR3 is CTCSADAGPGNTLYF. The sequenced part of the CDR3 DNA is TGCACCTGCAGTGCAGATGCAGGGCCTGGAAATACG. The chain uses TRBV1 and TRBJ1-3; D possibly corresponds to TRBD1 (5 bases). Read coverage stops 3 residues before the CDR3 terminus; the germline J gene supplies the remainder. The CDR3 runs to 15 residues. With 0 bases removed from V and 2 bases from J, the gap between germline ends came to 8 bases. CDR1 is NSQYPW, CDR2 LRSPGD, per germline (reference sequence).

This clone was picked up a small number of times. Gene and germline names: mouse. The read terminates 4 residues ahead of where the CDR3 ends, so the germline J gene completes it. The J gene is TRBJ1-4, the V gene TRBV16; TRBD1 matches at 7 bases. Germline assignment: CDR1 SGHSA and CDR2 FRNQAP. V dropped 0 bases and J dropped 3; count of bases not matched to a gene: 4. The CDR3 loop spans 16 amino acids. CDR3 sequence: CASSLDGGGANERLFF. CDR3 DNA (partial): TGTGCAAGCAGCTTAGATGGAGGGGGCGCCAACGAA.

Comment on this clone: Gene names are the mouse ones. The read terminates 4 residues before the CDR3 end, so the remaining end is supplied by the germline J gene. V and J are TRBV13-3 and TRBJ2-5; TRBD1 might be the D (5 bases). The germline V gene has CDR1 NNHDY and CDR2 SYVADS. The CDR3 runs to 14 residues. V lost 1 base and J lost 3, with 9 bases in between. The DNA read from the CDR3 is TGTGCCAGCAGTGATTGGACAACTCAAGAC. Amino acid sequence: CASSDWTTQD. The entire CDR3 protein reads CASSDWTTQDTQYF.

Notes on this clone: The genes are named according to mouse. The CDR3 is cut off 4 residues early in the read; its end comes from the germline J gene. J is TRBJ1-4 and V is TRBV16, with 7 bases that match TRBD1. The CDR3 length is 12 residues. Germline V lookup: CDR1 SGHSA, CDR2 FRNQAP. The CDR3 bases that were read are TGTGCAAGCAGTTCAGGGGGCGAA. Translating it yields CASSSGGE. The entire CDR3 protein reads CASSSGGERLFF.

Comments on this clone: Mouse names are used for the genes. The read ends 4 residues early relative to the CDR3; the germline J gene fills the gap. The chain joins TRBV19 to TRBJ2-1, with a weak D call TRBD1 (6 bases). Germline V gives CDR1 FNHDT, CDR2 SITEND (reference sequence). The CDR3 contains 15 residues. Trimming cost V 1 base and J 2 bases, with 10 bases left between them. The CDR3 DNA, read in part, is TGTGCCAGCAGTATACTCAGGACAGACTATGCT. It codes for CASSILRTDYA. The entire CDR3 protein reads CASSILRTDYAEQFF.

About this clone: The gene names given are mouse names. The CDR3 end is not reached by the read, which stops 4 residues before it; the germline J gene fills it in. The chain is built from TRBV13-3 and TRBJ2-4; TRBD2 aligns across 10 bases. This CDR3 comprises 15 residues. CDR1 and CDR2 (germline): NNHDY, SYVADS. CDR3 residues: CASSELTGGRNTLYF. CDR3 bases read: TGTGCCAGCAGTGAACTGACTGGGGGGCGAAAC. The full variable domain, in which reference TRBV13-3 and TRBJ2-4 provide the parts outside the CDR3, is EAAVTQSPRSKVAVTGGKVTLSCHQTNNHDYMYWYRQDTGHGLRLIHYSYVADSTEKGDIPDGYKASRPSQENFSLILELASLSQTAVYFCASSELTGGRNTLYFGAGTRLSVL.

This clone has just a few counts. The germline and genes are mouse ones. The sequenced fragment ends 4 residues before the CDR3 boundary, so the rest is inferred from the germline J gene. The genes are TRBV13-1 and TRBJ2-2, with D hard to call. This CDR3 has 16 residues. The germline V gene encodes CDR1 NSHNY and CDR2 SYGAGN. With 0 bases removed from V and 0 bases from J, the gap between germline ends came to 9 bases. CDR3 DNA (partial): TGTGCCAGCAGTGATGCACAGTCCGCAAACACCGGG. It yields the protein CASSDAQSANTG. The whole CDR3 is CASSDAQSANTGQLYF.

This clone was detected ten times or more. All gene names here are mouse names. The CDR3 extends 4 residues past the end of the read, so its final part is completed from the germline J gene. Other DNA sequences within the sample encode an identical CDR3. The chain carries TRBV13-3 and TRBJ2-2; 11 positions agree with TRBD1. From germline, CDR1 is NNHDY and CDR2 SYVADS. The J segment lost 6 bases and the V segment lost 7 bases, leaving 5 bases of the junction unmatched. The CDR3 runs 14 residues. The sequenced CDR3 bases are TGTGCCAGCTCTCCGGGACAGGGGGCCGGG. As protein: CASSPGQGAG. The CDR3 as a whole reads CASSPGQGAGQLYF.

In the case of this clone: The germline and genes are mouse ones. The read comes to an end 4 residues before the CDR3 does, leaving the germline J gene to fill in the end. The rearrangement uses TRBV13-3 and TRBJ1-1, with TRBD1 matching over 7 bases. The CDR3 has 14 residues. Trimming removed 3 bases from V and 4 bases from J; junction bases left unmatched: 6. CDR1 and CDR2 (germline): NNHDY, SYVADS. CDR3 region: CASSGQGWGTEVFF. CDR3 DNA (partial): TGTGCCAGCAGTGGACAGGGATGGGGCACA.

In the case of this clone: Gene names denote mouse genes. Read sequence stops 4 residues before the CDR3 end, and the germline J gene provides the missing end. The chain joins TRBV13-3 to TRBJ2-7; 8 bases map to TRBD2. J gave up 3 bases and V 7 bases, and 3 bases lay outside the gene matches. Germline assignment: CDR1 NNHDY and CDR2 SYVADS. The CDR3 sequence is 12 residues long. The CDR3 region is CASLGGLYEQYF. The part of the CDR3 DNA that was read is TGTGCCAGCCTGGGGGGTCTCTAT.

This clone has a handful of counts. Each gene name is a mouse one. Read data end 4 residues before the CDR3 end; the end is taken from the germline J gene. The V call is TRBV1, the J call TRBJ2-7; D is perhaps TRBD1 (6 bases). The CDR3 contains 13 residues. The V gene lost 4 bases and the J gene lost 2 bases, with 9 bases spanning the gap. Germline V gene data show CDR1 as NSQYPW and CDR2 as LRSPGD (reference sequence). CDR3 DNA (partial): TGCACCTGCAGTGGCTGGACAGCCTAT. It is translated as CTCSGWTAY. The complete CDR3 sequence is CTCSGWTAYEQYF.

This clone showed up just a few times. Gene names refer to mouse genes. From the germline J gene comes the end of the CDR3, since the read stops 4 residues before it. The V call is TRBV12-1, the J call TRBJ2-1; D is perhaps TRBD1 (6 bases). Germline assignment: CDR1 SGHSN and CDR2 HYEKVE. V was pared by 7 bases and J by 0 bases, with 12 bases between. The CDR3 totals 14 residues. The CDR3 sequence: CARSGQYNYAEQFF. The CDR3 bases that were read are TGTGCCAGGTCTGGACAGTATAACTATGCT.